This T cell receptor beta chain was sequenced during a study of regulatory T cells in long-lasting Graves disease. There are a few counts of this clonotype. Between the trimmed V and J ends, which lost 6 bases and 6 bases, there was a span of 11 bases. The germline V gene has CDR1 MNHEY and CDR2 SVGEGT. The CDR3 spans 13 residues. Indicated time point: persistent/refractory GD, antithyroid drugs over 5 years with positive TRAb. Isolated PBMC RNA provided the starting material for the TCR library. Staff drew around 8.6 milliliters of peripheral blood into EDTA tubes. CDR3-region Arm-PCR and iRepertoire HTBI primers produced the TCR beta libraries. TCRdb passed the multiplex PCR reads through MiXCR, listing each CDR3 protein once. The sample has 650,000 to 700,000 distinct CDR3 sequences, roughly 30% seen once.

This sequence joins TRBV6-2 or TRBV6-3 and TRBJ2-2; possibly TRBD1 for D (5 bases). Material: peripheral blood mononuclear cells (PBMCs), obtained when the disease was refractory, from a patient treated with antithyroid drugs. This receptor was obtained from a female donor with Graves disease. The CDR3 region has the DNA TGTGCCAGCAGGACGCAGGGTGCCGGGGAGCTGTTTTTT. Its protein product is CASRTQGAGELFF.